This TCR beta chain was identified during a study of T cell responses to AZD1222 COVID-19 vaccine. About the study: Recipients boosted at about 4 weeks or about 12 weeks are pooled. Study-level results: The donors showed a predominance of white British ancestry and of females, with possible underestimation of clonal diversity. All repertoire sampling was performed exclusively after the peak T cell response.

V was clipped by 6 bases and J by 1 base, with 8 bases between them. Germline CDR1 MNHEY, CDR2 SMNVEV (reference sequence). This CDR3 region has 13 residues. As for this clone: Antigen unknown.

This table comes from immunoSEQ multiplex PCR, and its TCRdb copy is limited to in-frame clones, with some not included. The repertoire holds approximately 120,000 clones, with about nine tenths as singletons. V usage is TRBV27 and J usage is TRBJ2-3; D might be TRBD1 (5 bases). The TCR sequence derives from an adult in good health. Specimen: peripheral blood, collected on day 0 of AZD1222 vaccination. The CDR3 spells CASRPTGTDTQYF. CDR3 DNA: TGTGCCAGCAGGCCGACAGGCACAGATACGCAGTATTTT.